The rows below give T cell receptor beta chains drawn from one sample of a study of CD8 T cells in Susac syndrome. TCRdb independently ran MiXCR on the immunoSEQ multiplex PCR reads; one entry per CDR3 protein. Of 330,000 or so distinct CDR3 sequences listed, approximately 91% are singletons. Sequenced: CD8+ T cells from PBMCs. The receptors were sampled from a human donor with multiple sclerosis. CDR3s include the opening cysteine and the closing phenylalanine or tryptophan. A D gene is named only where the DNA matches it firmly. Clone size is given for some rows only: seen once, a few or many times, or a class if the clone is expanded.

d_call clone_size j_call v_call cdr3_nt cdr3_aa
TRBD1 - TRBJ2-7 TRBV7-8 TGTGCCAGCAGCTCCCCCTACGAGGGGGCGTCCTACGAGCAGTACTTC CASSSPYEGASYEQYF
TRBD1 - TRBJ2-7 TRBV9 TGTGCCAGCTCCGGGACAGGGGGTGACTACGAGCAGTACTTC CASSGTGGDYEQYF
- - TRBJ2-1 TRBV19 TGTGCCAGTAGTATTGGACCCACCGGCGACAATGAGCAGTTCTTC CASSIGPTGDNEQFF
- - TRBJ1-1 TRBV5-6 TGTGCCAGCAGCTCCGGGGTTGAAGCTTTCTTT CASSSGVEAFF
TRBD1 - TRBJ2-7 TRBV4-1 TGCGCCAGCAGCCGAGACAGGGGCACATCCTACGAGCAGTACTTC CASSRDRGTSYEQYF
- - TRBJ1-2 TRBV3-1 TGTGCCAGCAGCCAAGATCCGGCAGCCCCCTATGGCTACACCTTC CASSQDPAAPYGYTF
TRBD1 - TRBJ2-1 TRBV7-2 TGTGCCAGCAGCTTAGTGAGGGGGCAGATTTACTTCTACAATGAGCAGTTCTTC CASSLVRGQIYFYNEQFF
- - TRBJ2-1 TRBV6-5 TGTGCCAGCAGTTACGAGTCAGGTGTTAAGTTCTTC CASSYESGVKFF
TRBD2 - TRBJ2-1 TRBV7-6 TGTGCCAGCAGCACTAGCGACAATGAGCAGTTCTTC CASSTSDNEQFF
TRBD1 - TRBJ1-1 TRBV28 TGTGCCAGCAGTTTAACAGGGGGCCCGATGAACACTGAAGCTTTCTTT CASSLTGGPMNTEAFF
TRBD1 - TRBJ1-1 TRBV19 TGTGCCAGTAGTACCGGGACAGGGGGCACTGAAGCTTTCTTT CASSTGTGGTEAFF
- once TRBJ2-7 TRBV7-9 TGTGCCAGCGGACTCGGCTACGAGCAGTACTTC CASGLGYEQYF
- few TRBJ1-1 TRBV12-3/TRBV12-4 TGTGCCAGCAGTTTGTCTCCGCTAACCGAAGCTTTCTTT CASSLSPLTEAFF
- - TRBJ1-1 TRBV12-3/TRBV12-4 TGTGCCAGCACCCTAGGGGACGGGGCTTTCTTT CASTLGDGAFF
- - TRBJ2-1 TRBV6-4 TGTGCCAGCAGCCTAGCTAGCGAAACTTACAATGAGCAGTTCTTC CASSLASETYNEQFF
- - TRBJ2-7 TRBV30 TGTGCCTGGAGTGTAACGACAGCATTCTCCTACGAGCAGTACTTC CAWSVTTAFSYEQYF
- - TRBJ1-5 TRBV19 TGTGCCAGTAGTATAGGTCTCATGTGGGATCAGCCCCAGCATTTT CASSIGLMWDQPQHF
TRBD1 - TRBJ2-7 TRBV19 TGTGCCAGTAGTCTCGGACAGGGGGTCTTAACCGAGCAGTACTTC CASSLGQGVLTEQYF
TRBD2 once TRBJ2-1 TRBV19 TGTGCCAGTACCCTGAGCGGGGGGGCCTATGAGCAGTTCTTC CASTLSGGAYEQFF
- - TRBJ2-1 TRBV21-1 TGTGCCAGCAGCAAGGACAGCTCGCATGAGCAGTTCTTC CASSKDSSHEQFF
- - TRBJ2-6 TRBV20-1 TGCAGTGCTAGAGATAAAAAGGTTCCTGGGGCCAACGTCCTGACTTTC CSARDKKVPGANVLTF
- once TRBJ1-5 TRBV27 TGTGCCAGCAGTTTATACGGGGGGCTCGTTAATCAGCCCCAGCATTTT CASSLYGGLVNQPQHF
- - TRBJ1-2 TRBV4-1 TGCGCCAGCAGCCAAGAAGGAAACTATGGCTACACCTTC CASSQEGNYGYTF